The clone carrying this T cell receptor beta chain was observed many times. The antigen is unknown. This specimen comes from a study of T cell responses to AZD1222 COVID-19 vaccine. Study observations and caveats: Spike as a whole was targeted by vaccine-associated CD4 TCRs, dominant at 160-218 and 743-854.

Assay used: immunoSEQ multiplex PCR; TCRdb lists only in-frame clones, some missing. This sample carries roughly 93,000 clones, roughly 91% of them seen once, and the ten largest clones take around 2.8%. The CDR3 is 14 amino acids. Per germline, CDR1 SEHNR and CDR2 FQNEAQ (reference sequence). The rearrangement uses TRBV7-9 and TRBJ2-3; D uncertain. The sample was peripheral blood, taken on day 0 of MenACWY control vaccination. The sequence came from an adult in good health. The CDR3 here is CVDDPTVSTDTQYF. Here the CDR3 DNA reads TGTGTCGATGACCCGACCGTGAGCACAGATACGCAGTATTTT.